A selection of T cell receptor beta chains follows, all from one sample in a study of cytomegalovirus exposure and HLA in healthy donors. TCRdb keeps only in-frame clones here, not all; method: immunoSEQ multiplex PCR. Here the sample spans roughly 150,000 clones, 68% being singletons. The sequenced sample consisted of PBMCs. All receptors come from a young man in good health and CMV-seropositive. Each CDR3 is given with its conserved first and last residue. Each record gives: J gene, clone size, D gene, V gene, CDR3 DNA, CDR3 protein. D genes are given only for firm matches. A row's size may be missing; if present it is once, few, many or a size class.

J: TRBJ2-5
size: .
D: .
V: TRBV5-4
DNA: TGTGCCAGCAGCTTGGGTGGCGGGATACAAGAGACCCAGTACTTC
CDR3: CASSLGGGIQETQYF

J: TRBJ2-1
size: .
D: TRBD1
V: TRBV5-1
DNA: TGCGCCAGCAGCCCCTGGGACAGTCTCAATGAGCAGTTCTTC
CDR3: CASSPWDSLNEQFF

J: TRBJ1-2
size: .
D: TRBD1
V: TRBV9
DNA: TGTGCCAGCAGCGTTAGGTGGGACAGGGGTTTGGGTTCAGATGGCTACACCTTC
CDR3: CASSVRWDRGLGSDGYTF

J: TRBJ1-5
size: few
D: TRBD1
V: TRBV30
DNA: TGTGCCTGGAGTCATCCTGGGACAGGGGGTCAGCCCCAGCATTTT
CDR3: CAWSHPGTGGQPQHF

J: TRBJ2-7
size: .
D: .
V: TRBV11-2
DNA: TGTGCCAGCAGCTTGGTGACAGGCTCCTACGAGCAGTACTTC
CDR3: CASSLVTGSYEQYF

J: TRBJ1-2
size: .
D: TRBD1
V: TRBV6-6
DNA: TGTGCCGGACAGGGGGCTTATGGCTACACCTTC
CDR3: CAGQGAYGYTF

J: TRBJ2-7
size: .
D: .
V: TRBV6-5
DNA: TGTGCCAGCAGTTACTCGAACTTGCGGGCGGCCTACGAGCAGTACTTC
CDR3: CASSYSNLRAAYEQYF

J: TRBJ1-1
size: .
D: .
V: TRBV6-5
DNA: TGTGCCAGCAGTTACTTGGACAGCGGCACTGAAGCTTTCTTT
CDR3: CASSYLDSGTEAFF

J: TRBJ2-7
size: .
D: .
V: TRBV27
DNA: TGTGCCAGCAGTACCTCGGGCGGCGGGACTTTAGGGGAGCAGTACTTC
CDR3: CASSTSGGGTLGEQYF

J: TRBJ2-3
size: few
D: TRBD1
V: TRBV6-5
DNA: TGTGCCAGCACTACAGGGGAGACAGATACGCAGTATTTT
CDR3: CASTTGETDTQYF

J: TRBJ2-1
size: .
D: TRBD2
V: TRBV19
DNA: TGTGCCAGTGTAAAGACTAGCGGGAGAAATGAGCAGTTCTTC
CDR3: CASVKTSGRNEQFF

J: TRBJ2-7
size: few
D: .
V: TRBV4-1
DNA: TGCGCCAGCAGCCAAGATAATACGGGGGAATGGGTTGGGCAGTACTTC
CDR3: CASSQDNTGEWVGQYF

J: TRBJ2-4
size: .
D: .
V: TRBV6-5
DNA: TGTGCCAGCAGTTACTCCTCGCGGAGAAACATTCAGTACTTC
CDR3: CASSYSSRRNIQYF

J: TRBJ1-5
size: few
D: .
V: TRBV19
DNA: TGTGCCAGTAGTATGGCCGATAATCAGCCCCAGCATTTT
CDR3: CASSMADNQPQHF

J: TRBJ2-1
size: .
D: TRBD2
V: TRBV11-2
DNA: TGTGCCAGCAGCCACGGGACTAGCGGGAGGTATGAGCAGTTCTTC
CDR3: CASSHGTSGRYEQFF

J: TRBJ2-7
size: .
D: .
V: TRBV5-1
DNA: TGCGCCAGCAGCGGGGCCTTCTATAACGAGCAGTACTTC
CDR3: CASSGAFYNEQYF

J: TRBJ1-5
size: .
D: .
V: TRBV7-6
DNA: TGTGCCAGCAGCCCAAGGGCAGGGTTAAGCAATCAGCCCCAGCATTTT
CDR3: CASSPRAGLSNQPQHF

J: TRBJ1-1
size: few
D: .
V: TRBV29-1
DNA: TGCAGCGTTGCATTGAACACTGAAGCTTTCTTT
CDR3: CSVALNTEAFF

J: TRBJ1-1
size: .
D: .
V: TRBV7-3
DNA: TGTGCCAGCAGCGTCGGCGGGGCAGGGACTGAAGCTTTCTTT
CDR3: CASSVGGAGTEAFF

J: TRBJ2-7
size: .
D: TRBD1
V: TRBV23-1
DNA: TGCGCCAGCAGTCAAAGAGGGACAGGATCCTCCTACGAGCAGTACTTC
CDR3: CASSQRGTGSSYEQYF

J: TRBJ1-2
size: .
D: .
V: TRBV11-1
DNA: TGTGCCAGCAGCCCGAGACAAAACTATGGCTACACCTTC
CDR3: CASSPRQNYGYTF

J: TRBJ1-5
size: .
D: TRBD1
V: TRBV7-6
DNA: TGTGCCAGCAGCGTCAGGACAGGGGTGAATCAGCCCCAGCATTTT
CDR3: CASSVRTGVNQPQHF

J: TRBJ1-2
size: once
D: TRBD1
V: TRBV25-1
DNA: TGTGCCAGCAGTACCCACGGACAGGGGAAAGATGGCTACACCTTC
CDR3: CASSTHGQGKDGYTF

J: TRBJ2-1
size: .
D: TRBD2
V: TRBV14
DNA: TGTGCCAGCAGCCCCTGGACTAGCGGGAGGCCGGGGGAAAATGAGCAGTTCTTC
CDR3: CASSPWTSGRPGENEQFF

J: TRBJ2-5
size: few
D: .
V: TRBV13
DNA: TGTGCCAGCAGCTTAACGGGTTTCTGGGGCGGGACGACAGAGACCCAGTACTTC
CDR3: CASSLTGFWGGTTETQYF

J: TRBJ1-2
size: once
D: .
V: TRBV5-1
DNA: TGCGCCAGCAGCTTGTCAGGGGACGGCTACACCTTC
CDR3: CASSLSGDGYTF

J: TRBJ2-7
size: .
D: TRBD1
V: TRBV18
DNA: TGTGCCAGCTCACCAGGGACAGCCCAGGGGGAGCAGTACTTC
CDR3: CASSPGTAQGEQYF

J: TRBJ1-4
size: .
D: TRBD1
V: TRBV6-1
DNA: TGTGCCAGCCGAGACAGGGGCAGAGGGGAAAAACTGTTTTTT
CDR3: CASRDRGRGEKLFF

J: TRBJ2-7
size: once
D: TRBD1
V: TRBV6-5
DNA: TGTGCCAGCGGGCACCAGGGGGCGTTCTCCTACGAGCAGTACTTC
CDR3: CASGHQGAFSYEQYF

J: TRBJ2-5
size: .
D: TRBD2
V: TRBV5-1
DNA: TGCGCCAGCAGCCCGGGACTAGCGGGCGAAGAGACCCAGTACTTC
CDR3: CASSPGLAGEETQYF

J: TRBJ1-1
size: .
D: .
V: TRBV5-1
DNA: TGCGCCAGCAGCTTGGAGGAGGGACCGAACACTGAAGCTTTCTTT
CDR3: CASSLEEGPNTEAFF

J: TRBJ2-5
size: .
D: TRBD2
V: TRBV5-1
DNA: TGCGCCAGCAGCATAAACCAAGCGGGGCGGGAGACCCAGTACTTC
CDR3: CASSINQAGRETQYF

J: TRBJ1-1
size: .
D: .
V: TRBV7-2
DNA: TGTGCCAGCAGCTTAGTTGGTATGAGTGAAGCTTTCTTT
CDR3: CASSLVGMSEAFF

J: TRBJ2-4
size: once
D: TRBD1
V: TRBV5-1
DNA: TGCGCCAGCAGCTTAGGTCCAGGTGACAGGGAAAGCATTCAGTACTTC
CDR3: CASSLGPGDRESIQYF

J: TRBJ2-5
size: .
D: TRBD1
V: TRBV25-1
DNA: TGTGCCAGCAGTGAATACCTCGGGACAGGAGGAAGAGAGACCCAGTACTTC
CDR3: CASSEYLGTGGRETQYF

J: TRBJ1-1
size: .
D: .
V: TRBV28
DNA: TGTGCCAGCAGCCCCTCCGGCGGGACGGGAGCTTTCTTT
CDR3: CASSPSGGTGAFF

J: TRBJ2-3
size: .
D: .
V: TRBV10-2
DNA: TGCGCCACCAGAATGCACTCGGTCCAAGATACGCAGTATTTT
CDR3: CATRMHSVQDTQYF

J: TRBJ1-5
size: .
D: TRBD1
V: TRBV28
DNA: TGTGCCAGCAGGACGGGACAGGGACGGGCTCAGCCCCAGCATTTT
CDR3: CASRTGQGRAQPQHF

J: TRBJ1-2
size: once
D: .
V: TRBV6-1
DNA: TGTGCCAGCAGTGGCGTGAATTATTATAACTATGGCTACACCTTC
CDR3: CASSGVNYYNYGYTF

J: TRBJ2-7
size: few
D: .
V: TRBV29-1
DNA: TGCAGCGTTTCCCTTCCGGGTAGGATTGGCGAGCAGTACTTC
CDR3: CSVSLPGRIGEQYF

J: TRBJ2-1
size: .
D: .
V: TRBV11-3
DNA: TGTGCCAGCAGCTCGCCGGTGGGGAGCAATGAGCAGTTCTTC
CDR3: CASSSPVGSNEQFF

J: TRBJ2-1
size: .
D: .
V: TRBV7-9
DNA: TGTGCCAGCAGCTTACAAGAGGGCAATGAGCAGTTCTTC
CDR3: CASSLQEGNEQFF

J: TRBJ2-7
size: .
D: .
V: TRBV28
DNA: TGTGCCAGCAGTTTAGCGGGCGGGTACGAGCAGTACTTC
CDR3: CASSLAGGYEQYF